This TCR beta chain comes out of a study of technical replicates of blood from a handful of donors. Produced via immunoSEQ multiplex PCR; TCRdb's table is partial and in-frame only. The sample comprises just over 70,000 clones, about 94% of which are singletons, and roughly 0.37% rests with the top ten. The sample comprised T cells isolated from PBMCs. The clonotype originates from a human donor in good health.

The chain's CDR3 is CASRDQGYGYTF. The CDR3 nucleotides read TGTGCCAGCAGAGACCAGGGGTATGGCTACACCTTC. The genes are TRBV2 and TRBJ1-2; D perhaps matches TRBD1 (6 bases). Germline V gene data show CDR1 as SNHLY and CDR2 as FYNNEI. Trimming pared 6 bases from V and 5 bases from J, leaving 10 bases between. CDR3 length: 12 amino acids.